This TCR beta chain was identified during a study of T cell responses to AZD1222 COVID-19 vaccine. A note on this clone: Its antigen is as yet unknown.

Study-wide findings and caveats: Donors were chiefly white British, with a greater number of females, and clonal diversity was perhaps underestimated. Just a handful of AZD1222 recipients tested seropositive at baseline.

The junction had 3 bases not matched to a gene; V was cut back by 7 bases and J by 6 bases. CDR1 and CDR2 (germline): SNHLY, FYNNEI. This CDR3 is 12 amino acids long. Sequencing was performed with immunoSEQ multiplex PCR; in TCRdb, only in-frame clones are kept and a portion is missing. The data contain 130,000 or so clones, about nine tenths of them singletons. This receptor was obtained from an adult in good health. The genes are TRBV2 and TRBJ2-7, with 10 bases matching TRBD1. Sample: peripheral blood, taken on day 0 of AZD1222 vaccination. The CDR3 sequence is CASNRQGAEQYF. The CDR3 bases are TGTGCCAGCAACAGACAGGGGGCCGAGCAGTACTTC. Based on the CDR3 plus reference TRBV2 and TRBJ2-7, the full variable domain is EPEVTQTPSHQVTQMGQEVILRCVPISNHLYFYWYRQILGQKVEFLVSFYNNEISEKSEIFDDQFSVERPDGSNFTLKIRSTKLEDSAMYFCASNRQGAEQYFGPGTRLTVT.